This T cell receptor beta chain was captured in a study of shared clonotypes between healthy human individuals. Findings and caveats of the study: The four-donor shared clonotypes exceeded non-shared clonotypes in generation probability, with non-shared ones scoring lower.

Trimming removed 7 bases from V and 8 bases from J, with 10 bases in between. CDR3 size: 11 residues. CDR1 and CDR2 (germline): SEHNR, FQNEAQ (reference sequence). Of note for this clone: The antigen is not known.

Each PCR replicate from the sorted subsets contained approximately 0.2 ug DNA, which is about 31,000 T cell genomes. Clones were sequenced by immunoSEQ multiplex PCR, and TCRdb holds only the in-frame ones, with some missing. The profile shows 550,000 to 850,000 clones, approximately 74% of them singletons. Donors comprised only Caucasian adults living in Nashville, Tennessee. The specimen was memory CD4+ T cells sorted from blood. Subset denoted: CD45RA-negative fraction. The source of this sequence is a woman aged 25-40 years in good health. The V call is TRBV7-9, the J call TRBJ2-3, with D perhaps matching TRBD2 (6 bases). In nucleotides, the CDR3 is TGTGCCAGCACCAACGGGGGTACGCAGTATTTT. Its translation is CASTNGGTQYF.